The TCR beta chain described here comes from a study of CD8+ T cells in alopecia areata. Treatment noted: oral pan-JAK inhibitor, 5-10 mg twice daily. Sequencing relied on a cDNA template that was reverse transcribed from extracted RNA. The repertoire was sequenced with immunoSEQ multiplex PCR; TCRdb's copy has only in-frame clones and lacks some. The data contain hundreds of thousands of clones, 60% of them singletons. The sequencing used CD4+ T cells sorted from blood, collected around week 54, from a patient treated with tofacitinib. The receptor was isolated from a human donor with alopecia areata.

The CDR3 coding sequence is TGTGCCAGCAGTCCGTTGAGCTCCTACGAGCAGTACTTC. This encodes CASSPLSSYEQYF. The V and J genes are TRBV7-9 and TRBJ2-7, with D unclear. This CDR3 comprises 13 residues. Germline V CDR1 and CDR2: SEHNR, FQNEAQ (reference sequence). The V end lost 6 bases, the J end lost 0 bases, and 9 bases lay between the germline ends.